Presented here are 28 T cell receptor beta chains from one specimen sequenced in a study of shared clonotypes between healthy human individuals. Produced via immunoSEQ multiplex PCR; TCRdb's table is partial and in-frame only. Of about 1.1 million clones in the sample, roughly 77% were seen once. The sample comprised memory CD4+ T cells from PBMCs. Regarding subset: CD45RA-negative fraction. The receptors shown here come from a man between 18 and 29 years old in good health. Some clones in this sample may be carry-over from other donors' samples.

The chain's CDR3 is CAIRGTGGFGEQYF. DNA of the CDR3: TGTGCCATCAGGGGGACAGGGGGCTTCGGCGAGCAGTACTTC. The chain carries TRBV10-3 and TRBJ2-7; TRBD1 aligns across 12 bases. CDR3 length equals 14 residues. V trimming: 6 bases; J trimming: 6 bases; junction bases outside the gene matches: 6. From germline, CDR1 is ENHRY and CDR2 SYGVKD.

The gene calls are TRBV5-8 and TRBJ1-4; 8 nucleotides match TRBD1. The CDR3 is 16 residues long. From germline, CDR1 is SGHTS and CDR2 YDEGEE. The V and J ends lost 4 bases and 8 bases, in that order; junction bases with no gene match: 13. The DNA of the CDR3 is TGTGCCAGCAGCATTCGGACAGGGTTCCCCCTCGAAAAACTGTTTTTT. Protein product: CASSIRTGFPLEKLFF.

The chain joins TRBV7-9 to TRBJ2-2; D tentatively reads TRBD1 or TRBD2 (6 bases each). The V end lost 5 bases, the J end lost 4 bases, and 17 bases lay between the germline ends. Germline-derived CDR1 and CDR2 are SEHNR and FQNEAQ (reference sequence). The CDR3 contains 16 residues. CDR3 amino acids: CASSPSWGRGTGELFF. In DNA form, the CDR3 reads TGTGCCAGCAGCCCCTCGTGGGGGCGGGGCACCGGGGAGCTGTTTTTT.

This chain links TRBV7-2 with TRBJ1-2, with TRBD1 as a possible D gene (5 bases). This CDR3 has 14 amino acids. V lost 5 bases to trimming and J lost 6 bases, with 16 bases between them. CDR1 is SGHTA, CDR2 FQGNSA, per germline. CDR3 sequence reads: CASSGFQGLDGYTF. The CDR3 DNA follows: TGTGCCAGCAGCGGGTTTCAGGGTTTGGATGGCTACACCTTC.

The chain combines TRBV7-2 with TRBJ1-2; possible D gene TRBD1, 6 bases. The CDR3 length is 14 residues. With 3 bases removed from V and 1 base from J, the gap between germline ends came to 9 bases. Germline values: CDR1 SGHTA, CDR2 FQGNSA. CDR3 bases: TGTGCCAGCAGCTTGGACAGTCATAACTATGGCTACACCTTC. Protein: CASSLDSHNYGYTF.

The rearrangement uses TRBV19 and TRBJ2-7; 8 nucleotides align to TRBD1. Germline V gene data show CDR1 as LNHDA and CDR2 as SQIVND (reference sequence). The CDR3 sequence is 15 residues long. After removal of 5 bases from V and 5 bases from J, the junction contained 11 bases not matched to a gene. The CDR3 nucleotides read TGTGCCAGTAGTGCGCAGGGGGCCATCGGGCACGAGCAGTACTTC. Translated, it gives CASSAQGAIGHEQYF.

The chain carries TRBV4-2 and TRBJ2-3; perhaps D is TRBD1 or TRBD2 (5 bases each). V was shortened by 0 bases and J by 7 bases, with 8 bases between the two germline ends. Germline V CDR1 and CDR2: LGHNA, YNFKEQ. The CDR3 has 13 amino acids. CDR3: CASSQERGNTQYF. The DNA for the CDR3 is TGTGCCAGCAGCCAAGAACGGGGCAATACGCAGTATTTT.

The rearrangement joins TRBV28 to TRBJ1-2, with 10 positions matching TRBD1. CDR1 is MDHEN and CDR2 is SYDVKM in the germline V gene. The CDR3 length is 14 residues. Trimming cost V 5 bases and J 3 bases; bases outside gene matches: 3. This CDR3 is CASSRGQGDYGYTF. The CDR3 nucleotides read TGTGCCAGCAGTCGCGGACAGGGGGACTATGGCTACACCTTC.

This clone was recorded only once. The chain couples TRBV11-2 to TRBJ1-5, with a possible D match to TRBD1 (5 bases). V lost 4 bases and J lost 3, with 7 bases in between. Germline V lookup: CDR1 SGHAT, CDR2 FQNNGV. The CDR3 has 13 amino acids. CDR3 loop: CASSWGFNQPQHF. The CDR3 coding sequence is TGTGCCAGCAGCTGGGGGTTCAATCAGCCCCAGCATTTT.

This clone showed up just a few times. CDR3 DNA: TGTGCCATCTCTCGTAATTCTGGGGACACTGAAGCTTTCTTT. Its protein product is CAISRNSGDTEAFF. The V call is TRBV10-3, the J call TRBJ1-1; D uncertain. Germline CDR1 is ENHRY and CDR2 is SYGVKD. V lost 8 bases, J lost 3 bases, and 16 bases lay in between. The CDR3 is 14 residues long.

DNA of the CDR3: TGTGCCAGCAGTTTATCTAGCGGGGGTGGGGAGACCCAGTACTTC. It specifies CASSLSSGGGETQYF. This chain connects TRBV28 to TRBJ2-5; TRBD2 aligns across 10 bases. The CDR3 has 15 residues. The germline V gene has CDR1 MDHEN and CDR2 SYDVKM. V trimming: 1 base; J trimming: 5 bases; junction bases outside the gene matches: 4.

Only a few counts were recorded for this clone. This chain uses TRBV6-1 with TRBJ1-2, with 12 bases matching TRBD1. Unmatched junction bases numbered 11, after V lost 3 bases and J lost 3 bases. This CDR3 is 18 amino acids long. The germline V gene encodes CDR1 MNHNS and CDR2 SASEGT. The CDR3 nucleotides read TGTGCCAGCAGTGACCAACCGGGACAGGGGGCTATTGACTATGGCTACACCTTC. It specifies CASSDQPGQGAIDYGYTF.

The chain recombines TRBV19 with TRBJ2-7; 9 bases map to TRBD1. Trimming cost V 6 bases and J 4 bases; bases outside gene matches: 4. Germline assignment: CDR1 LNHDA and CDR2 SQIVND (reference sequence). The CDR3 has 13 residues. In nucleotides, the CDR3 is TGTGCCAGTAGCAGACAGGGGGATTACGAGCAGTACTTC. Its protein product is CASSRQGDYEQYF.

Written as DNA, the CDR3 is TGTGCCAGCAGCATGACTCAGAGGAGGGAAGGTGGCAATCAGCCCCAGCATTTT. Protein: CASSMTQRREGGNQPQHF. This chain links TRBV21-1 with TRBJ1-5. TRBV21-1 represents a pseudogene. This CDR3 contains 18 residues.

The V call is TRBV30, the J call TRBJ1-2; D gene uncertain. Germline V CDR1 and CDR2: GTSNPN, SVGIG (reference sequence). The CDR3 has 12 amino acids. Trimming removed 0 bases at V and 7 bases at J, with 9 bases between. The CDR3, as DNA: TGTGCCTGGAGTGTAAGCCGAGTTGGCTACACCTTC. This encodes CAWSVSRVGYTF.

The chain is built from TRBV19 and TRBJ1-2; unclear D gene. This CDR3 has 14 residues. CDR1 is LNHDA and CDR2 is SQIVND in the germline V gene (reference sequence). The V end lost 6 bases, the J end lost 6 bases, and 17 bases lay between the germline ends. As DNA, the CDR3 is TGTGCCAGTAGGATGAATCTTCGTCCTGATGGCTACACCTTC. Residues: CASRMNLRPDGYTF.

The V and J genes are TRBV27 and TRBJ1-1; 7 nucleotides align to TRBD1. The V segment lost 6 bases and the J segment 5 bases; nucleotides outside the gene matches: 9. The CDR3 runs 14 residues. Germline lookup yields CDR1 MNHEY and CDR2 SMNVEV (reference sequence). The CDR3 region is CASSRDRERTEAFF. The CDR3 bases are TGTGCCAGCAGCCGAGACAGGGAAAGGACTGAAGCTTTCTTT.

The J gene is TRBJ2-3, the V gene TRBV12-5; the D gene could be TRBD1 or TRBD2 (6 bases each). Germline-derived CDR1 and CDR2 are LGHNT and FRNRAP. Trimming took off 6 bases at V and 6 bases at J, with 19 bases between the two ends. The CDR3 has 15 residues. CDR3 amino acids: CASGTLSLGGDTQYF. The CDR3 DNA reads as TGTGCTAGTGGGACCCTCTCACTGGGGGGCGATACGCAGTATTTT.

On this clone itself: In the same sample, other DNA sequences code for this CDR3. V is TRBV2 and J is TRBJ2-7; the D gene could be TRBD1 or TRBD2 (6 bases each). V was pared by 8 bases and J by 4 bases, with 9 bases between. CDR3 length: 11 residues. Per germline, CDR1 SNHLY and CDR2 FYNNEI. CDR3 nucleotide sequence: TGTGCCAGCGGAGGGGGTTACGAGCAGTACTTC. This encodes CASGGGYEQYF. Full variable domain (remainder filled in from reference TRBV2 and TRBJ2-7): EPEVTQTPSHQVTQMGQEVILRCVPISNHLYFYWYRQILGQKVEFLVSFYNNEISEKSEIFDDQFSVERPDGSNFTLKIRSTKLEDSAMYFCASGGGYEQYFGPGTRLTVT.

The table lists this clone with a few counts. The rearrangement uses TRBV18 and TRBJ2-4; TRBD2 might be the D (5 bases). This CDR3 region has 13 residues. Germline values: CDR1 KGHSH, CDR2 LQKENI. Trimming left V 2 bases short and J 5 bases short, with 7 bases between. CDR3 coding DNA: TGTGCCAGCTCACCAGCGGGTGAAAACATTCAGTACTTC. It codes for CASSPAGENIQYF.

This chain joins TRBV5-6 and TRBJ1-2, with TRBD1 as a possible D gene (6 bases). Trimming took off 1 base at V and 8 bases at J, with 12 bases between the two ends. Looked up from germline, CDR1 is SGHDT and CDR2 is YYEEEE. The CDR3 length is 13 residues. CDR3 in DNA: TGTGCCAGCAGCTTGACGGGGGCGCAGGGCTACACCTTC. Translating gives CASSLTGAQGYTF.

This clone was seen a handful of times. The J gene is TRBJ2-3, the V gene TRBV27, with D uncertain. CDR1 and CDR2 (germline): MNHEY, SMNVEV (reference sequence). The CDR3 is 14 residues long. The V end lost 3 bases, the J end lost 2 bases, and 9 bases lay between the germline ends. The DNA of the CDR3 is TGTGCCAGCAGTTTTCAGTTTACCACAGATACGCAGTATTTT. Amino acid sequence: CASSFQFTTDTQYF.

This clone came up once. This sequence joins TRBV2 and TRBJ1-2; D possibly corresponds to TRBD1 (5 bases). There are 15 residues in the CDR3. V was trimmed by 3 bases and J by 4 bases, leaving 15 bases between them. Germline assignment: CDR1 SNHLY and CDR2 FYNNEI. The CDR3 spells CASSDSRESTYGYTF. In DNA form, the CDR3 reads TGTGCCAGCAGTGACTCCAGGGAGTCAACCTATGGCTACACCTTC.

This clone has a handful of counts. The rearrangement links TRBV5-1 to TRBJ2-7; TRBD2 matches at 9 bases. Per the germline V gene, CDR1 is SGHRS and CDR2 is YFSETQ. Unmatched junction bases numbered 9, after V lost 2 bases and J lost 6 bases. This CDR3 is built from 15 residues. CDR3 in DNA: TGCGCCAGCAGCTTTATCAGTGCGGGAGGGCCCGAGCAGTACTTC. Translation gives CASSFISAGGPEQYF.

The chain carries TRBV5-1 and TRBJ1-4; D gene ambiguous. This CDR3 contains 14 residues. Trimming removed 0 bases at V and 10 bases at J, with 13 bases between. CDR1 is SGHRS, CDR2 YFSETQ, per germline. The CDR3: CASSLEGSVGKLFF. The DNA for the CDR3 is TGCGCCAGCAGCTTGGAAGGCTCTGTTGGAAAACTGTTTTTT.

The CDR3 spells CASNRGAIGNEQFF. Written as DNA, the CDR3 is TGTGCCAGCAACCGTGGCGCGATAGGAAATGAGCAGTTCTTC. The chain is built from TRBV5-5 and TRBJ2-1; no reliable D call. From germline, CDR1 is SGHKS and CDR2 YYEKEE (reference sequence). The CDR3 is made up of 14 amino acids. V shed 6 bases and J shed 7 bases, with 17 bases lying between them. Full variable domain (rest looked up from reference TRBV5-5 and TRBJ2-1): DAGVTQSPTHLIKTRGQQVTLRCSPISGHKSVSWYQQVLGQGPQFIFQYYEKEERGRGNFPDRFSARQFPNYSSELNVNALLLGDSALYLCASNRGAIGNEQFFGPGTRLTVL.

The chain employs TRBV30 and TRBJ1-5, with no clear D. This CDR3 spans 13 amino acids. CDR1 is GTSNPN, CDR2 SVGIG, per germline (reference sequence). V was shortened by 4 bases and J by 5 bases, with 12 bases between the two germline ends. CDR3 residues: CAWTHSLDQPQHF. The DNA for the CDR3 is TGTGCCTGGACCCACTCTTTGGATCAGCCCCAGCATTTT. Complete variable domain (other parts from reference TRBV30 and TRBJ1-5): SQTIHQWPATLVQPVGSPLSLECTVEGTSNPNLYWYRQAAGRGLQLLFYSVGIGQISSEVPQNLSASRPQDRQFILSSKKLLLSDSGFYLCAWTHSLDQPQHFGDGTRLSIL.

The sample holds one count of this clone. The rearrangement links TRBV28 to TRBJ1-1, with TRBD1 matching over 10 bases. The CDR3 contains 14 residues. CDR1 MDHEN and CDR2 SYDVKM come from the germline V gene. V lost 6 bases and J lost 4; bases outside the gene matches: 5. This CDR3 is CASSKTGGVTEAFF. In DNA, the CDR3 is TGTGCCAGCAGCAAGACAGGGGGCGTCACTGAAGCTTTCTTT.